These 8 T cell receptor beta chains were all obtained from the same sample, sequenced in a study of cytomegalovirus exposure and HLA in healthy donors. Vbeta (60) and Jbeta (13) primers were used in the PCR. Profiled with immunoSEQ multiplex PCR; TCRdb holds only in-frame clones, not every one. This table has about 150,000 clones, 60% to 80% appearing once. Material: PBMCs. These TCRs come from a young man in good health and CMV-seropositive.

This chain uses TRBV5-1 with TRBJ1-4; 8 bases line up with TRBD1. This CDR3 spans 15 amino acids. Looked up from germline, CDR1 is SGHRS and CDR2 is YFSETQ. The V gene end was trimmed by 4 bases and the J gene end by 5 bases; junction bases not matched to a gene: 7. The CDR3: CASSRGTGSNEKLFF. CDR3 coding DNA: TGCGCCAGCAGCCGAGGGACAGGATCGAATGAAAAACTGTTTTTT. Filled out from reference TRBV5-1 and TRBJ1-4, the complete variable domain reads KAGVTQTPRYLIKTRGQQVTLSCSPISGHRSVSWYQQTPGQGLQFLFEYFSETQRNKGNFPGRFSGRQFSNSRSEMNVSTLELGDSALYLCASSRGTGSNEKLFFGSGTQLSVL.

The chain uses TRBV28 and TRBJ2-2, with D perhaps matching TRBD1 (6 bases). Germline V gives CDR1 MDHEN, CDR2 SYDVKM. The CDR3 is 13 residues long. V lost 8 bases and J lost 4, with 11 bases in between. CDR3 region: CASALGGTGELFF. The DNA for the CDR3 is TGTGCCAGCGCCCTAGGGGGCACCGGGGAGCTGTTTTTT.

V and J are TRBV27 and TRBJ1-5, with TRBD1 matching over 10 bases. Germline V gene data show CDR1 as MNHEY and CDR2 as SMNVEV (reference sequence). The CDR3 is 15 amino acids. V dropped 3 bases and J dropped 2; count of bases not matched to a gene: 1. The DNA for the CDR3 is TGTGCCAGCAGTTTGGGGACAGGGGGCAATCAGCCCCAGCATTTT. This encodes CASSLGTGGNQPQHF.

This clone appeared a few times. J is TRBJ2-3 and V is TRBV11-3; 10 nucleotides align to TRBD2. Germline V gene data show CDR1 as SGHNT and CDR2 as YENEEA. This CDR3 region has 15 residues. J lost 4 bases, V lost 3 bases, and 4 bases had no gene match. CDR3 bases: TGTGCCAGCAGCTTGGGGCTAGCGGGGGCAGATACGCAGTATTTT. Translation: CASSLGLAGADTQYF. Full variable domain (rest looked up from reference TRBV11-3 and TRBJ2-3): EAGVVQSPRYKIIEKKQPVAFWCNPISGHNTLYWYLQNLGQGPELLIRYENEEAVDDSQLPKDRFSAERLKGVDSTLKIQPAELGDSAVYLCASSLGLAGADTQYFGPGTRLTVL.

The chain couples TRBV19 to TRBJ2-7, with D perhaps matching TRBD1 (6 bases). Germline loops: CDR1 LNHDA, CDR2 SQIVND (reference sequence). CDR3 size: 15 residues. Trimming left V 3 bases short and J 3 bases short, with 15 bases between. In nucleotides, the CDR3 is TGTGCCAGTAGTATCGTACGAGGACAGAACTACGAGCAGTACTTC. This codes for CASSIVRGQNYEQYF.

The chain has TRBV5-4 and TRBJ1-1; 7 nucleotides line up with TRBD1. There are 14 residues in the CDR3. Germline-derived CDR1 and CDR2 are SGHNT and YYREEE (reference sequence). J gave up 0 bases and V 4 bases, and 3 bases lay outside the gene matches. CDR3 residues: CASSAGQMNTEAFF. The CDR3 DNA is TGTGCCAGCAGCGCGGGACAGATGAACACTGAAGCTTTCTTT. The whole variable domain, remainder taken from reference TRBV5-4 and TRBJ1-1, is ETGVTQSPTHLIKTRGQQVTLRCSSQSGHNTVSWYQQALGQGPQFIFQYYREEENGRGNFPPRFSGLQFPNYSSELNVNALELDDSALYLCASSAGQMNTEAFFGQGTRLTVV.

In this sample, this clone turned up once. The V and J genes are TRBV4-2 and TRBJ2-5; perhaps TRBD2 as D (6 bases). The V gene's germline CDR1 is LGHNA and CDR2 YNFKEQ. The CDR3 has 16 residues. Trimming shortened V by 0 bases and J by 3 bases, and 14 bases separated the two germline ends. The CDR3 region is CASSQEGGAGKETQYF. CDR3 DNA: TGTGCCAGCAGCCAAGAAGGAGGGGCGGGGAAAGAGACCCAGTACTTC.

The table lists this clone with a count of one. The V gene is TRBV20-1, the J gene TRBJ1-2, with no clear D. CDR1 DFQATT and CDR2 SNEGSKA come from the germline V gene (reference sequence). CDR3 length: 11 residues. V lost 5 bases to trimming and J lost 8 bases, with 12 bases between them. DNA for the CDR3: TGCAGTGCTGGGCAGCCCCGGGGCTACACCTTC. Translation gives CSAGQPRGYTF.